This T cell receptor beta chain was sequenced during a study of T cells in Graves' hyperthyroidism and ophthalmopathy. Broader study findings: Blood also showed most of the thyroid clonotypes that were expanded above 0.001.

With respect to this clonotype: Its cognate antigen is unknown.

From RNA transcripts, TCR beta CDR3 regions were amplified. With the HTBI primer set, the TCR CDR3 went through a first round of RT-PCR. TCRdb redid the calling of the multiplex PCR reads with MiXCR, one entry per CDR3 protein. This sample has more than 45,000 distinct CDR3 sequences, with about 50% found just once. Lactation, pregnancy, other autoimmune disease or uncontrolled infection excluded patients. The sequenced sample consisted of blood. This clonotype was obtained from a woman aged 25 to 39 with Graves' ophthalmopathy.

The CDR3 bases are TGTGCCAGCAGCCAAGAAAGCTGGGCGAGGGACACAGATACGCAGTATTTT. Translated: CASSQESWARDTDTQYF. This chain connects TRBV14 to TRBJ2-3; D perhaps matches TRBD2 (5 bases). CDR3 length: 17 residues. Germline V gives CDR1 SGHDN, CDR2 FVKESK. The V end lost 0 bases, the J end lost 2 bases, and 15 bases lay between the germline ends. Using reference TRBV14 and TRBJ2-3 for the parts outside the CDR3, the full variable domain is EAGVTQFPSHSVIEKGQTVTLRCDPISGHDNLYWYRRVMGKEIKFLLHFVKESKQDESGMPNNRFLAERTGGTYSTLKVQPAELEDSGVYFCASSQESWARDTDTQYFGPGTRLTVL.